This T cell receptor beta chain was identified during a study of regulatory T cells in long-lasting Graves disease (dated by TCRdb to the early 2020s). Notes on the research overall: Newly diagnosed Graves' disease patients had taken antithyroid drugs for less than 3 months. This study used TCR sequencing and RNA sequencing of peripheral blood to compare persistent Graves' disease patients against newly diagnosed Graves' disease patients. The study was registered as a clinical trial and conducted in China. A total of some 35 samples underwent TCR sequencing, from about 13 patients with persistent Graves' disease and roughly 20 patients with newly diagnosed Graves' disease.

The label giving this sample's time point can be read as: newly diagnosed GD, antithyroid drugs for less than 3 months. RNA was extracted from PBMCs in TRIzol for both TCR sequencing and RNA sequencing. Graves' disease was diagnosed according to American Thyroid Association guidelines. The patients came from an endocrinology department in Xi'an, China. From each patient, 7.5 to 10 milliliters of peripheral blood was collected into an EDTA anticoagulant tube. Ficoll Paque Plus density gradient separation was used to isolate PBMCs, and no further T cell sorting was performed. RNA quality was checked with an Agilent 2100 Bioanalyzer and agarose gel, and concentration with a NanoDrop 2000. Results the study describes overall, beyond this receptor: Preferential use of TRBV28, TRBJ1-2 and TRBJ2-5 was observed in persistent disease, whereas TRBV20-1 and TRBJ2-1 were favored in newly diagnosed disease. Compared with newly diagnosed patients, persistent Graves' disease patients had lower TCR Shannon entropy and fewer highly expanded clones, which suggests clonal expansion. Peripheral blood alone was examined, since thyroid tissue, which constituted the primary lesion, could not be accessed. Patients with persistent disease shared more public clonotypes (around 3,000) than newly diagnosed patients did (nearly 1,000). The authors acknowledged the small sample size as a limitation that may reduce accuracy. Sequencing and analysis were limited to the TCR beta chain.

To note about this clonotype: The antigen this receptor binds is unknown. The sample holds no much larger clone one base away, and base qualities are not on file.

Including cysteine and phenylalanine, the CDR3 has 15 amino acids. Only the CDR3 portion is preserved as DNA: 45 bases, with reading frame beginning at the first base. V is trimmed back by 4 bases and J by 0 bases, and the junction contains 6 bases that no gene match accounts for. Based on the germline V gene (reference sequence), the CDR1 and CDR2 sequences are SEHNR and FQNEAQ. Libraries came from multiplex PCR. For sequencing, an Illumina HiSeq 4000 was employed. CDR3 regions were amplified by Arm-PCR with iRepertoire HTBI primers to construct TCR beta libraries. Before sequencing, the PCR products underwent gel purification. In the paper's pipeline: Gene usage analysis of CDR3 amino acid clonotypes relied on the roughly 64 TRBV and about 15 TRBJ segments identified across samples. COPE and FqMerger were used to merge the filtered high-quality paired reads into contigs. Contigs were aligned with BLAST to IMGT TRBV, TRBD and TRBJ reference genes, and CDR3 was defined per IMGT. Highly expanded clones were defined as clonotypes with a frequency above 0.1%. Shannon entropy was used to measure repertoire diversity, and the Gini coefficient was used to measure V-J evenness. Public clonotypes were defined as clonotypes shared by more than one individual. TCRdb cleaned the public reads at Q25 with fastp, built clones with MiXCR and kept in-frame beta chains. Each entry merges the rows of one CDR3 protein and shows their most common DNA and genes. These V and J calls are TCRdb output, not the study's own analysis. The sample includes about 620,000 distinct CDR3 sequences, with approximately 15% observed a single time. Clones ranked in the top ten supply 18% of the sample.

These data also featured in a second study, about T cells in Graves' hyperthyroidism and ophthalmopathy. The second source states: A patient counted as having stable Graves' hyperthyroidism if no progression to ophthalmopathy occurred over 18 months of follow-up. Hyperthyroidism patients were aged 18 to 65 years and newly diagnosed, with disease duration of less than 2 months. Any patient with an uncontrolled infection, another autoimmune disease, pregnancy or lactation was excluded. Diagnoses relied on clinical symptoms, serum thyroxine and TRAb, thyroid ultrasound and orbital computed tomography. The first round of RT-PCR for the TCR CDR3 was performed with the HTBI primer set and the Qiagen OneStep RT-PCR kit. Blood samples also contained most of the expanded thyroid clonotypes (frequency above 0.001), which suggests that blood repertoires may reflect thyroid immune responses. In cross-validation, a model built on a 13 V-J signature told ophthalmopathy apart from stable hyperthyroidism with approximately 90% sensitivity and around 81% specificity, and in testing the same model reached 80%/75%. In validation, the model predicted progression to ophthalmopathy with 55% to 71% sensitivity and about 72% specificity, a median of around 6.6 months before onset. A discovery cohort of about 100 patients, approximately 45 with Graves' ophthalmopathy and approximately 57 with stable Graves' hyperthyroidism, was used to find distinguishing TCR V-J signatures. Prospective prediction of ophthalmopathy was tested in an independent validation cohort of 18 to 20 hyperthyroidism patients and some 17 patients who later progressed to ophthalmopathy. The roughly 94 discovery patients were randomly divided into training and test sets at a 7:3 ratio. In addition, the study compared T-cell repertoires in thyroid tissue and in blood from five or six Graves' hyperthyroidism patients. Once sampling was done, hyperthyroidism patients were given methimazole at a starting dose of 30 mg daily, whereas ophthalmopathy patients were given high-dose intravenous methylprednisolone. Libraries were constructed in a second round of multiplex PCR, after which size selection and purification were performed. The libraries were sequenced on an Illumina HiSeq2000 using paired-end 100 bp reads. SOAPnuke was used to process the raw data, throwing out any read that contained adapters or uncalled bases, had a mean Phred below 15, or lacked an exact constant-primer or identifier match. High-quality paired reads were merged using COPE v1.2.5, and each unique nucleotide sequence was defined as a clonotype. Clonotypes were aligned to IMGT TRBV, TRBD and TRBJ reference segments using MiTCR v1.1. Analysis was restricted to V-J combinations with a frequency above 0.0001, which covered approximately 99% of repertoires. The TCS score was defined as F50 (clonal expansion) divided by E x V (chaos), with BLOSUM62-based TCRdist calculated between CDR3 peptides within each V-J. Welch's t-statistics and random forest reduced several hundred V-J features to under 15, which were used in a naive Bayes classifier (R e1071). Sample size was not statistically predetermined, and investigators were not blinded to group allocation. TCR Vbeta CDR3 sequencing of 120 to 150 peripheral blood samples (over 40 ophthalmopathy, roughly 72 hyperthyroidism and approximately 17 progressor patients) is reported in the paper.

The sequence links TRBV7-9 to TRBJ2-7; 7 junctional bases match TRBD2. This specimen was peripheral blood mononuclear cells (PBMCs), taken at new diagnosis, from a patient treated with antithyroid drugs. The TCR sequence derives from a woman younger than 45 with Graves disease. Donor details come from another sample of the same person, matched by shared clones. The CDR3 here reads CASSSQRDPSYEQYF. Read as DNA, the sequence is TGTGCCAGCAGCTCTCAGCGGGATCCCTCCTACGAGCAGTACTTC.